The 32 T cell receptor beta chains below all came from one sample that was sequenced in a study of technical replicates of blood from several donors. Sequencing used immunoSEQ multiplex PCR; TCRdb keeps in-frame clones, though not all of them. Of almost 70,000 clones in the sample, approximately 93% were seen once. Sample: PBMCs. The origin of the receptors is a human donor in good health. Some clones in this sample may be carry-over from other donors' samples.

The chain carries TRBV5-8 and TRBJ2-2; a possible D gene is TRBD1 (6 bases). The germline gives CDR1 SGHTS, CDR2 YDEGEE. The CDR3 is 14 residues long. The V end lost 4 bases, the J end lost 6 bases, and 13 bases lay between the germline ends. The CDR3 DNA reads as TGTGCCAGCAGCCGCAACAGGGTGGCCGGGGAGCTGTTTTTT. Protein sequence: CASSRNRVAGELFF. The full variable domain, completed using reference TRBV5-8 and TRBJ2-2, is EAGVTQSPTHLIKTRGQQATLRCSPISGHTSVYWYQQALGLGLQFLLWYDEGEERNRGNFPPRFSGRQFPNYSSELNVNALELEDSALYLCASSRNRVAGELFFGEGSRLTVL.

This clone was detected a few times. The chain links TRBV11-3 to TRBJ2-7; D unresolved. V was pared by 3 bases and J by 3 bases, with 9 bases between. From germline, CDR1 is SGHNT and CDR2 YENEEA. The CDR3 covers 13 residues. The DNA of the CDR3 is TGTGCCAGCAGCTTTGGAGAATTCTACGAGCAGTACTTC. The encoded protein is CASSFGEFYEQYF.

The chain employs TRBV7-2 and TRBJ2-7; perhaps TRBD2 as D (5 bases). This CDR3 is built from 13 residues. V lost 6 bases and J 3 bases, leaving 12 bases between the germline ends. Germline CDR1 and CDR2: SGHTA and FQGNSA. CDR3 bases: TGTGCCAGCAGACCCGGACTGGACTACGAGCAGTACTTC. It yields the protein CASRPGLDYEQYF.

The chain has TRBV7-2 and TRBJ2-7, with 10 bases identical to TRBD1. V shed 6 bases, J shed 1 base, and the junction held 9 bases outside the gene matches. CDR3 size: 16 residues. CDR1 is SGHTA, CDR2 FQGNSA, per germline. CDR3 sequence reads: CASRGRGDRGSYEQYF. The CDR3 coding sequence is TGTGCCAGCAGGGGGAGAGGGGACAGGGGATCCTACGAGCAGTACTTC.

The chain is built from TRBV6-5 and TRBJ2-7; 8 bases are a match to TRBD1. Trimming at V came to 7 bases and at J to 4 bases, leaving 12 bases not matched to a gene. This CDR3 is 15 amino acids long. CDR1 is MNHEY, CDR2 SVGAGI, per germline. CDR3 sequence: CASNDGQGKGYEQYF. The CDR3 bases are TGTGCCAGCAATGACGGACAGGGCAAGGGGTACGAGCAGTACTTC.

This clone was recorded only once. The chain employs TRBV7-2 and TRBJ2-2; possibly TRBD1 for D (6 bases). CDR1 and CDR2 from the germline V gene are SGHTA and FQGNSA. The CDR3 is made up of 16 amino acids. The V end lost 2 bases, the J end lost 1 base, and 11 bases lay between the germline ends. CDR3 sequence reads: CASSLFRGQNTGELFF. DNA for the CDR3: TGTGCCAGCAGCTTATTTCGGGGACAGAACACCGGGGAGCTGTTTTTT.

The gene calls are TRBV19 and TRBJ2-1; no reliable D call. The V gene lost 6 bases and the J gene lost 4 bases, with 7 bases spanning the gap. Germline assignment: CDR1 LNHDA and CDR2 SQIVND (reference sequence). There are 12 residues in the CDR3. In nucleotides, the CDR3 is TGTGCCAGTAGCGGCGGATACAATGAGCAGTTCTTC. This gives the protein CASSGGYNEQFF.

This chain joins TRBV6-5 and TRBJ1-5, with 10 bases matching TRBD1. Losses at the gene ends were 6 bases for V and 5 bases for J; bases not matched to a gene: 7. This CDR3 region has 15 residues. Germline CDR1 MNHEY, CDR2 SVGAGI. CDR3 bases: TGTGCCAGCAGGATGGACAGGGGGACGCATCAGCCCCAGCATTTT. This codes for CASRMDRGTHQPQHF.

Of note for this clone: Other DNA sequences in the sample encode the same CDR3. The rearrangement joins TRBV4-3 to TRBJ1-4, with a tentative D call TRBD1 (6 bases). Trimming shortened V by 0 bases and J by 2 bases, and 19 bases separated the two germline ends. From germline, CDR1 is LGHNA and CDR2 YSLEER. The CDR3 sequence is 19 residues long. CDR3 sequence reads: CASSQDGGGRGGTNEKLFF. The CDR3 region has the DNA TGCGCCAGCAGCCAAGATGGAGGCGGCAGGGGAGGGACTAATGAAAAACTGTTTTTT.

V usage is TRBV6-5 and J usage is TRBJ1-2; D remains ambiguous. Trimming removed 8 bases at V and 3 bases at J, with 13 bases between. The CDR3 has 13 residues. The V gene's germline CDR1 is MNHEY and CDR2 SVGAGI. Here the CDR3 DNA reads TGTGCCAGCGGCCCATCCCCCCACTATGGCTACACCTTC. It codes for CASGPSPHYGYTF.

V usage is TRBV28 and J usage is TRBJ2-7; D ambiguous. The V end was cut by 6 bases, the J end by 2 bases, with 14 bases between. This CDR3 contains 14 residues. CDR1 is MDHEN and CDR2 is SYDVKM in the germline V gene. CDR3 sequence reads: CASSRSLPPYEQYF. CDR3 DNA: TGTGCCAGCAGCCGGTCACTCCCCCCCTACGAGCAGTACTTC.

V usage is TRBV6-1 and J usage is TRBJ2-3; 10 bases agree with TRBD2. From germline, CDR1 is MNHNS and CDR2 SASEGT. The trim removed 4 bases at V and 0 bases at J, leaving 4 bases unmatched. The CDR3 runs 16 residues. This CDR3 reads CASSGGLADSTDTQYF. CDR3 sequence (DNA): TGTGCCAGCAGTGGCGGACTAGCGGATAGCACAGATACGCAGTATTTT.

The CDR3 reads CASSVTGAGYQETQYF. For the CDR3, the DNA is TGTGCCAGCAGCGTCACGGGAGCGGGGTACCAAGAGACCCAGTACTTC. The chain recombines TRBV5-4 with TRBJ2-5; 7 bases are shared with TRBD2. The CDR3 covers 16 residues. CDR1 and CDR2 (germline): SGHNT, YYREEE (reference sequence). The V segment lost 4 bases and the J segment 0 bases; nucleotides outside the gene matches: 9.

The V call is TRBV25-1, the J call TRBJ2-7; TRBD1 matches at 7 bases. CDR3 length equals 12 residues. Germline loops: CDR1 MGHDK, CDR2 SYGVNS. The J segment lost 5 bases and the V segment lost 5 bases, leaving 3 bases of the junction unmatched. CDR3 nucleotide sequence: TGTGCCAGCAGTCCACAGGGGAACGAGCAGTACTTC. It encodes CASSPQGNEQYF.

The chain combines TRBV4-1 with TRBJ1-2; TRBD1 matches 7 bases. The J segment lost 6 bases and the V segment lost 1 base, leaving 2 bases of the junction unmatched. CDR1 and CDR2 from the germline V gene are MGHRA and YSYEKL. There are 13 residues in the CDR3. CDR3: CASSQAGGNGYTF. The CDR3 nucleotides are TGCGCCAGCAGCCAAGCAGGGGGGAATGGCTACACCTTC.

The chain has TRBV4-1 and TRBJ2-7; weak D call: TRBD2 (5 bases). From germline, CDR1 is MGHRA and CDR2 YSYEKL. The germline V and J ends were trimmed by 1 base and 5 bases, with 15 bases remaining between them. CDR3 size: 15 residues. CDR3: CASSQAQGRGNEQYF. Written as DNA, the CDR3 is TGCGCCAGCAGCCAAGCCCAAGGCCGAGGGAACGAGCAGTACTTC.

For the CDR3, the DNA is TGTGCCAGCAGTTACCACGGGGGGCCTGAACCCTACGAGCAGTACTTC. Encoded protein: CASSYHGGPEPYEQYF. This chain connects TRBV6-5 to TRBJ2-7, with D perhaps matching TRBD2 (7 bases). CDR1 is MNHEY, CDR2 SVGAGI, per germline. V was trimmed by 2 bases and J by 2 bases, leaving 16 bases between them. CDR3 length equals 16 residues.

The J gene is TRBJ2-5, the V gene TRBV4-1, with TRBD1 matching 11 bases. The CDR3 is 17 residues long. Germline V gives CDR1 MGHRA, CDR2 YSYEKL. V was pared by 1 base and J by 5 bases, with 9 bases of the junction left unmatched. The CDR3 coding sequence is TGCGCCAGCAGCCAAGCCTTTGGACAGGGGGCTTGGGAGACCCAGTACTTC. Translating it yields CASSQAFGQGAWETQYF.

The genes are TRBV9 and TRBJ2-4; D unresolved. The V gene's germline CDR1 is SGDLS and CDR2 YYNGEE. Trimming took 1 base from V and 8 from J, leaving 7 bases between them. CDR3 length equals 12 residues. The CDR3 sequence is CASSVQDDIQYF. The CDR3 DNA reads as TGTGCCAGCAGCGTACAGGATGACATTCAGTACTTC.

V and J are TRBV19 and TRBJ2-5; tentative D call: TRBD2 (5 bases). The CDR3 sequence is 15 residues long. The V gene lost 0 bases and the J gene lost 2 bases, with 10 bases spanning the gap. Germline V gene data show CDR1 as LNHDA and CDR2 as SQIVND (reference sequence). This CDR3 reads CASSIEVSGQETQYF. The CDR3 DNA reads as TGTGCCAGTAGTATAGAAGTGAGCGGACAAGAGACCCAGTACTTC.

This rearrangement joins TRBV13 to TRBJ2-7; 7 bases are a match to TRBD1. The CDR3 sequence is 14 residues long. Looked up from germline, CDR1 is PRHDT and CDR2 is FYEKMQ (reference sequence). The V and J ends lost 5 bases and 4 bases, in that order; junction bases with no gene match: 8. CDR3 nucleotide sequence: TGTGCCAGCAGCACCGAAGGGGGCACGTACGAGCAGTACTTC. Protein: CASSTEGGTYEQYF. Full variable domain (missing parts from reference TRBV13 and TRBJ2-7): AAGVIQSPRHLIKEKRETATLKCYPIPRHDTVYWYQQGPGQDPQFLISFYEKMQSDKGSIPDRFSAQQFSDYHSELNMSSLELGDSALYFCASSTEGGTYEQYFGPGTRLTVT.

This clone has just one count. CDR3 protein: CASSVGLAGVRTGELFF. CDR3 DNA sequence: TGTGCCAGCAGTGTAGGACTAGCGGGAGTTCGCACCGGGGAGCTGTTTTTT. The chain is built from TRBV2 and TRBJ2-2; 13 bases are shared with TRBD2. V was clipped by 4 bases and J by 4 bases; unmatched bases: 6. Germline lookup yields CDR1 SNHLY and CDR2 FYNNEI. The length of the CDR3 is 17 residues.

The CDR3 DNA reads TGTGCCAGTAGTCCGCAGGGGTTCACGCGCGAGCAGTACTTC. This gives the protein CASSPQGFTREQYF. The chain employs TRBV19 and TRBJ2-7; perhaps TRBD1 as D (6 bases). The V and J ends lost 5 bases and 6 bases respectively, with 17 bases between them. The germline CDR1 and CDR2 sequences are LNHDA and SQIVND (reference sequence). The length of the CDR3 is 14 residues.

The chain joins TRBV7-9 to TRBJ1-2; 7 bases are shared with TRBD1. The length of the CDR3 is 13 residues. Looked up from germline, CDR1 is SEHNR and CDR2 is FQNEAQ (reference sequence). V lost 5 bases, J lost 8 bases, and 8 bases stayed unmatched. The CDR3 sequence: CASSPGQVGGYTF. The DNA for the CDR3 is TGTGCCAGCAGCCCCGGACAGGTGGGGGGCTACACCTTC.

CDR3 DNA: TGTGCCAGCTCACAGTGGAACACTGAAGCTTTCTTT. This sequence encodes CASSQWNTEAFF. This chain links TRBV27 with TRBJ1-1, with D hard to call. Trimming left V 8 bases short and J 1 base short, with 8 bases between. The CDR3 is 12 amino acids. Germline V gene sequence: CDR1 MNHEY, CDR2 SMNVEV (reference sequence).

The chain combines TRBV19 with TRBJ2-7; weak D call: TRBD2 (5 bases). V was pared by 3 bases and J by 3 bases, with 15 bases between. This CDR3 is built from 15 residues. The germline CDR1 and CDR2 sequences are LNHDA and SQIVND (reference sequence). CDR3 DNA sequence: TGTGCCAGTAGTATTCGAGCCGGGGATGGCTACGAGCAGTACTTC. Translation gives CASSIRAGDGYEQYF.

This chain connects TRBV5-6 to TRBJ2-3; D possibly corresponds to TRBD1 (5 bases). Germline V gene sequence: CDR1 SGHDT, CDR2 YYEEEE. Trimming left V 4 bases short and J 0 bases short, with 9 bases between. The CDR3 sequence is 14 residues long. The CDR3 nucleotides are TGTGCCAGCAGCACGGACATTAGCACAGATACGCAGTATTTT. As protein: CASSTDISTDTQYF.

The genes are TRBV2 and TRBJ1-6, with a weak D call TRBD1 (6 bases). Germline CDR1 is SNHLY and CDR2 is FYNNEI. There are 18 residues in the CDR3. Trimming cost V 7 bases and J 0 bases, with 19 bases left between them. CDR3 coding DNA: TGTGCCAGCATCTCGGCTGGGACACTGAGCTCCTATAATTCACCCCTCCACTTT. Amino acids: CASISAGTLSSYNSPLHF.

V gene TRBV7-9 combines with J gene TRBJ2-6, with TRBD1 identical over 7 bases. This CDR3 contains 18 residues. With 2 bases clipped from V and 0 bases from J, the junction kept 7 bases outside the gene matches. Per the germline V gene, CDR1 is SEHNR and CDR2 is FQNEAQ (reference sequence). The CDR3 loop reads CASSLNRGLSSGANVLTF. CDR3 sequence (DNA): TGTGCCAGCAGCTTAAACAGGGGCCTCAGCTCTGGGGCCAACGTCCTGACTTTC.

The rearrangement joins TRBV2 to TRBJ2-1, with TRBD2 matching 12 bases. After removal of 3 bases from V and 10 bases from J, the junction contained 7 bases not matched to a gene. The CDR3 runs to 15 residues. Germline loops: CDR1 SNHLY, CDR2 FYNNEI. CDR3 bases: TGTGCCAGCAGTGATGCGCCTAGCGGGGGGGACGAGCAGTTCTTC. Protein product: CASSDAPSGGDEQFF.

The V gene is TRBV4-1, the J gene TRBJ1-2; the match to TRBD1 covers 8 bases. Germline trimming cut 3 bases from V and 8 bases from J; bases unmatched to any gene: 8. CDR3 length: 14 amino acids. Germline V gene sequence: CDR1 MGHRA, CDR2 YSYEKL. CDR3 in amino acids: CASSQTRQGWGYTF. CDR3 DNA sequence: TGCGCCAGCAGCCAGACTAGACAGGGGTGGGGCTACACCTTC.

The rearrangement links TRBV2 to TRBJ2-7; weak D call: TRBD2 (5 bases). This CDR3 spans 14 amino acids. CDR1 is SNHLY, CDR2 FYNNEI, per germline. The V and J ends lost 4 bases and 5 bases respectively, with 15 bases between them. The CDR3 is CASSGLLTGNEQYF. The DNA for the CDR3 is TGTGCCAGCAGTGGTTTGCTTACGGGGAACGAGCAGTACTTC.